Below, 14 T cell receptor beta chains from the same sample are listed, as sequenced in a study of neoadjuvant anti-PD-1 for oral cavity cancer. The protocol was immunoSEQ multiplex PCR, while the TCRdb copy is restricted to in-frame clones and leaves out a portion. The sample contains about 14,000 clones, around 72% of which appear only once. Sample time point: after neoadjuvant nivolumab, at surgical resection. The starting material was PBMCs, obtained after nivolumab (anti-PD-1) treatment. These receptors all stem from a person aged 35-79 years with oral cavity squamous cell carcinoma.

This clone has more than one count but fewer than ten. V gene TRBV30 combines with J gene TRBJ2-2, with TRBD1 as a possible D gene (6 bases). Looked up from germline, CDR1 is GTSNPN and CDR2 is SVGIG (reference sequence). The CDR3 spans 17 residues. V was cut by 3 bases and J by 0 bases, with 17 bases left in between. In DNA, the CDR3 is TGTGCCTGGAGAATAGGGAGACAGGTGACGAACACCGGGGAGCTGTTTTTT. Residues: CAWRIGRQVTNTGELFF. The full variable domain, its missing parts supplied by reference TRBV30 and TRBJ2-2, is SQTIHQWPATLVQPVGSPLSLECTVEGTSNPNLYWYRQAAGRGLQLLFYSVGIGQISSEVPQNLSASRPQDRQFILSSKKLLLSDSGFYLCAWRIGRQVTNTGELFFGEGSRLTVL.

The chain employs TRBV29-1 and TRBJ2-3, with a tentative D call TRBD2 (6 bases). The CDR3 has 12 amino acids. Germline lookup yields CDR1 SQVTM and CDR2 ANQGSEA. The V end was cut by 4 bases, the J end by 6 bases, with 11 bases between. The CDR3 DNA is TGCAGCGTTGTTTCGGGGGTGGATACGCAGTATTTT. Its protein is CSVVSGVDTQYF.

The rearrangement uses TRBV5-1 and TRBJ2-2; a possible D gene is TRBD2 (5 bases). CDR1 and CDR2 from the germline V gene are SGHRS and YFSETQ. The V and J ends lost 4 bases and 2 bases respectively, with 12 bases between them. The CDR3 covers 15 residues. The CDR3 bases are TGCGCCAGCAGCGTTGTTAGCGCTAACACCGGGGAGCTGTTTTTT. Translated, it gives CASSVVSANTGELFF.

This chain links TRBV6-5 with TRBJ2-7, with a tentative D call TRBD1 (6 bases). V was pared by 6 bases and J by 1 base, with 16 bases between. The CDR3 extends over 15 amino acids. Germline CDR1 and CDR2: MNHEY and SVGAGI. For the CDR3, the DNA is TGTGCCAGCAGCCCCATAGGGGGTATTTCCTACGAGCAGTACTTC. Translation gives CASSPIGGISYEQYF.

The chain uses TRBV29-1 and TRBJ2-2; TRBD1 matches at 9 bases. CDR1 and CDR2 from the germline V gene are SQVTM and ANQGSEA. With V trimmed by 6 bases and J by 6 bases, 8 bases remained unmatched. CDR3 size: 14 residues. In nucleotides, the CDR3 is TGCAGCGTCGAGGGACAGGGAATTCCCGGGGAGCTGTTTTTT. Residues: CSVEGQGIPGELFF.

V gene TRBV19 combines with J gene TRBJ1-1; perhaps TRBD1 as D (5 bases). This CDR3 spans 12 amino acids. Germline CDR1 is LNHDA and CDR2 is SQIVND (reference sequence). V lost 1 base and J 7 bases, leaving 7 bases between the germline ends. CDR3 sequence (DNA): TGTGCCAGTAGTATAGTGAGGGGTGAAGCTTTCTTT. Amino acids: CASSIVRGEAFF.

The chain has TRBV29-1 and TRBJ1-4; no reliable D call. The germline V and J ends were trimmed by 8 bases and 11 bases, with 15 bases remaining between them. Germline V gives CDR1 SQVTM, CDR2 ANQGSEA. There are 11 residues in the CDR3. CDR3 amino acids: CSLRSGGKLFF. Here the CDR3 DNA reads TGCAGCCTCCGTTCGGGCGGCAAACTGTTTTTT.

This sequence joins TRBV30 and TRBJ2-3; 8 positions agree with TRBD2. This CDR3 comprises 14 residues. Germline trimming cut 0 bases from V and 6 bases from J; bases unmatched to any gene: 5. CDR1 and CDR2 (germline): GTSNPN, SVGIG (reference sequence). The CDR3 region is CAWSVAGVGDTQYF. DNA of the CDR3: TGTGCCTGGAGTGTAGCGGGAGTTGGTGATACGCAGTATTTT.

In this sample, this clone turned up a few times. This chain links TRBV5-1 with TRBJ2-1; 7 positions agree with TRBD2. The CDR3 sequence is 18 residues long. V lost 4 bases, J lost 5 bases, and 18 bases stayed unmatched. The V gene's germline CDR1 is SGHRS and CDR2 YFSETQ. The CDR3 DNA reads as TGCGCCAGCAGCCGGAGGCTACTTACTAGCGAGTACCACAATGAGCAGTTCTTC. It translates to CASSRRLLTSEYHNEQFF.

The CDR3 bases are TGTGCCAGCAGCCCCGGGGGCTCCCCGGGGGAGACCCAGTACTTC. Translation gives CASSPGGSPGETQYF. The chain has TRBV5-4 and TRBJ2-5; D might be TRBD1 or TRBD2, each matching 6 bases. Germline assignment: CDR1 SGHNT and CDR2 YYREEE (reference sequence). CDR3 length: 15 residues. V lost 4 bases to trimming and J lost 5 bases, with 18 bases between them.

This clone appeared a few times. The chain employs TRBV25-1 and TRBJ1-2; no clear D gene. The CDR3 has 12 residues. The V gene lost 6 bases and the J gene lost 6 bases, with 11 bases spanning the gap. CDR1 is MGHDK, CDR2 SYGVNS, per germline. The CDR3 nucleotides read TGTGCCAGCAGAGGTATGGGCGATGGCTACACCTTC. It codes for CASRGMGDGYTF.

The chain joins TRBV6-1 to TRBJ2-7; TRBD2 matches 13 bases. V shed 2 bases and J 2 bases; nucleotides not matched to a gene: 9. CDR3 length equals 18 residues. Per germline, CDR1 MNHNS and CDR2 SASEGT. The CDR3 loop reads CASSEMGLAGLGPYEQYF. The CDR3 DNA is TGTGCCAGCAGTGAAATGGGACTAGCGGGATTAGGTCCCTACGAGCAGTACTTC.

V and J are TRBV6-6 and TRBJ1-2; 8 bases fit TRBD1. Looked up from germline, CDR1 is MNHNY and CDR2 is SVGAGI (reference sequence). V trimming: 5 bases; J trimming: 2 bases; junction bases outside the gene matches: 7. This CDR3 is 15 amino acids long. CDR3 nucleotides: TGTGCCAGCAGTCTCCGACAGGGGCGGAACTATGGCTACACCTTC. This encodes CASSLRQGRNYGYTF.

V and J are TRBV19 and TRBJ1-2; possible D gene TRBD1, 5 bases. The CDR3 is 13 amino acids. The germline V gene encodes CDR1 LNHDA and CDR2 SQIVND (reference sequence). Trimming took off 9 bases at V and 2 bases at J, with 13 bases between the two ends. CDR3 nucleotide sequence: TGTGCCAGCGCTCCCGGGGGGAACTATGGCTACACCTTC. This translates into CASAPGGNYGYTF.